This TCR beta chain derives from a study of blood T cells in healthy people across ages. This clonotype appeared a few times. Its specificity is unknown. Germline lookup yields CDR1 LGHDT and CDR2 YNNKEL (reference sequence). This CDR3 has 13 amino acids. Study-wide findings and caveats: In long-lived donors, naive CD4+ cell counts and diversity exceeded those of aged donors.

Each sample provided at least 5.5 micrograms of extracted total RNA. The authors ran a second PCR of about 6 to 11 cycles using a sample-barcoded 5' primer and a J-beta primer mix. One entry per CDR3 protein results from TCRdb running MiXCR on the 5' RACE reads. The sample holds about 1 million distinct CDR3 sequences; over 35% are singletons and the top ten take about 20%. The clonotype originates from a woman aged 55-75 years in good health. The sequencing sample was made of blood. The rearrangement uses TRBV3-1 and TRBJ2-5; D is unclear. The J call is doubtful: the DNA matches TRBJ2-7 better. CDR3 coding DNA: TGTGCCAGCAGCCAAGATCCCCACTACGAGCAGTACTTC. It is translated as CASSQDPHYEQYF.